Listed here are 3 T cell receptor beta chains from one sample, sequenced in a study of identical twins. TCRdb re-called the 5' RACE reads with MiXCR, one entry per CDR3 protein. The sample has some 760,000 distinct CDR3 sequences, 15% to 20% seen once. This sample was shared with a second study, whose subject was T cells expressing NK-cell markers.

Sample: PBMCs. The receptor source for this set is a woman under 30 in good health.

V gene TRBV20-1 combines with J gene TRBJ2-1; 14 positions match TRBD2. Germline values: CDR1 DFQATT, CDR2 SNEGSKA (reference sequence). The CDR3 sequence is 14 residues long. V lost 6 bases, J lost 9 bases, and 7 bases stayed unmatched. This chain's CDR3 is CSAAGLAGASEQFF. The CDR3 DNA reads TGCAGTGCCGCGGGACTAGCGGGAGCCAGTGAGCAGTTCTTC.

The chain joins TRBV6-2 or TRBV6-3 to TRBJ2-5; TRBD1 might be the D (5 bases). V was cut by 3 bases and J by 5 bases, with 16 bases left in between. Germline V CDR1 and CDR2: MNHEY, SVGEGT. This CDR3 comprises 15 residues. CDR3 nucleotides: TGTGCCAGCAGTTATGGAATCACCCAGGGCGAGACCCAGTACTTC. Amino acid sequence: CASSYGITQGETQYF.

The chain has TRBV5-1 and TRBJ2-7; D perhaps matches TRBD1 (6 bases). V was shortened by 0 bases and J by 11 bases, with 9 bases between the two germline ends. The CDR3 contains 11 residues. Looked up from germline, CDR1 is SGHRS and CDR2 is YFSETQ. The CDR3: CASSLEGQKYF. The CDR3 nucleotides read TGCGCCAGCAGCTTGGAAGGACAGAAGTACTTC.